These 24 T cell receptor beta chains were sequenced from one sample in a study of T cell responses to AZD1222 COVID-19 vaccine. Some clones are missing from TCRdb's copy, which holds only in-frame ones; the method was immunoSEQ multiplex PCR. Of roughly 150,000 clones listed, about 89% are singletons. The source material was peripheral blood, sampled 28 days after the second AZD1222 dose. The receptor set was obtained from an adult who received the AZD1222 COVID-19 vaccine.

This chain uses TRBV5-1 with TRBJ2-7, with D possibly being TRBD1 (6 bases). This CDR3 spans 12 amino acids. The ends were cut back, 6 bases at V and 7 bases at J, with 14 bases in the middle. CDR1 is SGHRS and CDR2 is YFSETQ in the germline V gene. This CDR3 reads CASTGQQGEQYF. The CDR3 DNA reads as TGCGCCAGCACCGGACAGCAAGGAGAGCAGTACTTC.

The chain uses TRBV11-2 and TRBJ2-5; D is unclear. The V gene's germline CDR1 is SGHAT and CDR2 FQNNGV. V was trimmed by 3 bases and J by 5 bases, leaving 13 bases between them. The CDR3 is made up of 14 amino acids. DNA of the CDR3: TGTGCCAGCAGCTTTGGATCCGGGCGGGAGACCCAGTACTTC. Amino acid sequence: CASSFGSGRETQYF.

The CDR3 sequence: CASSPGTAVNSPLHF. CDR3 in DNA: TGTGCCAGCAGCCCCGGGACAGCAGTTAATTCACCCCTCCACTTT. The gene calls are TRBV6-2 or TRBV6-3 and TRBJ1-6; 7 bases align to TRBD1. The germline CDR1 and CDR2 sequences are MNHEY and SVGEGT. With 6 bases clipped from V and 6 bases from J, the junction kept 8 bases outside the gene matches. CDR3 length: 15 amino acids.

The count of this clone is one. The chain joins TRBV4-3 to TRBJ1-4; D gene ambiguous. Germline-derived CDR1 and CDR2 are LGHNA and YSLEER. This CDR3 has 15 amino acids. Trimming shortened V by 2 bases and J by 1 base, and 8 bases separated the two germline ends. The CDR3 sequence is CASSQRGGTNEKLFF. The DNA for the CDR3 is TGCGCCAGCAGCCAACGGGGAGGAACTAATGAAAAACTGTTTTTT.

The CDR3 coding sequence is TGTGCCAGCAGCTTGTCAGGCACTGAAGCTTTCTTT. As protein: CASSLSGTEAFF. This chain uses TRBV11-3 with TRBJ1-1; D ambiguous. Germline loops: CDR1 SGHNT, CDR2 YENEEA. This CDR3 is 12 amino acids long. The V end lost 3 bases, the J end lost 4 bases, and 6 bases lay between the germline ends.

The chain carries TRBV18 and TRBJ2-7; 9 nucleotides line up with TRBD1. This CDR3 is 15 amino acids long. Germline V gene lookup returns CDR1 KGHSH and CDR2 LQKENI. V lost 2 bases to trimming and J lost 5 bases; unmatched junction nucleotides: 7. The CDR3 region is CASSPRPGQGHEQYF. The DNA for the CDR3 is TGTGCCAGCTCACCAAGACCGGGACAGGGTCACGAGCAGTACTTC.

The chain links TRBV7-2 to TRBJ2-1, with D perhaps matching TRBD2 (5 bases). Per the germline V gene, CDR1 is SGHTA and CDR2 is FQGNSA. V lost 6 bases and J 6 bases, leaving 12 bases between the germline ends. The CDR3 extends over 13 amino acids. CDR3 amino acids: CASRDPGVNEQFF. CDR3 nucleotides: TGTGCCAGCAGGGATCCCGGGGTCAATGAGCAGTTCTTC.

J is TRBJ2-3 and V is TRBV11-2; 7 bases agree with TRBD2. The CDR3 extends over 15 amino acids. Unmatched junction bases numbered 4, after V lost 1 base and J lost 3 bases. The germline gives CDR1 SGHAT, CDR2 FQNNGV. For the CDR3, the DNA is TGTGCCAGCAGCTTAGCCGGGACTAAGACAGATACGCAGTATTTT. Translation: CASSLAGTKTDTQYF. The variable domain in full, with the rest retrieved from reference TRBV11-2 and TRBJ2-3, is EAGVAQSPRYKIIEKRQSVAFWCNPISGHATLYWYQQILGQGPKLLIQFQNNGVVDDSQLPKDRFSAERLKGVDSTLKIQPAKLEDSAVYLCASSLAGTKTDTQYFGPGTRLTVL.

This clone was counted a single time. The chain is built from TRBV11-3 and TRBJ1-1; the D is unclear. The V gene's germline CDR1 is SGHNT and CDR2 YENEEA. V dropped 1 base and J dropped 6 bases, with 9 bases sitting between them. The CDR3 length is 13 residues. CDR3: CASSLGAGAEAFF. CDR3 in DNA: TGTGCCAGCAGCTTAGGAGCGGGAGCTGAAGCTTTCTTT.

The chain carries TRBV7-2 and TRBJ2-5; a possible D gene is TRBD2 (6 bases). This CDR3 is built from 15 residues. V lost 5 bases to trimming and J lost 5 bases, with 18 bases between them. Germline CDR1 reads SGHTA; CDR2 reads FQGNSA. The CDR3 nucleotides are TGTGCCAGCAGCCAAGACCGGGGGAACTCCGAGACCCAGTACTTC. Its protein is CASSQDRGNSETQYF.

This CDR3 is CASSLRGGTGVNEQFF. In DNA, the CDR3 is TGTGCCAGCAGTTTAAGAGGGGGGACAGGGGTCAATGAGCAGTTCTTC. This rearrangement joins TRBV27 to TRBJ2-1; TRBD1 matches 10 bases. CDR1 is MNHEY and CDR2 is SMNVEV in the germline V gene (reference sequence). The junction had 7 bases not matched to a gene; V was cut back by 2 bases and J by 6 bases. The CDR3 length is 16 residues.

The gene calls are TRBV19 and TRBJ2-7; 9 bases are shared with TRBD1. Germline-derived CDR1 and CDR2 are LNHDA and SQIVND (reference sequence). The CDR3 is 15 amino acids. The V and J ends lost 3 bases and 4 bases, in that order; junction bases with no gene match: 7. The DNA of the CDR3 is TGTGCCAGTAGTATCGCGGGGACAGGGAATTACGAGCAGTACTTC. As protein: CASSIAGTGNYEQYF.

The gene calls are TRBV14 and TRBJ2-1; D is uncertain. This CDR3 is 16 amino acids long. Trimming pared 2 bases from V and 0 bases from J, leaving 11 bases between. CDR1 is SGHDN and CDR2 is FVKESK in the germline V gene. The CDR3 sequence: CASSQPGVSSYNEQFF. The CDR3 DNA reads TGTGCCAGCAGCCAACCGGGCGTGAGCTCCTACAATGAGCAGTTCTTC.

The chain recombines TRBV27 with TRBJ2-2; D might be TRBD2 (5 bases). V lost 2 bases and J 4 bases, leaving 8 bases between the germline ends. This CDR3 comprises 14 residues. The germline V gene encodes CDR1 MNHEY and CDR2 SMNVEV (reference sequence). The DNA of the CDR3 is TGTGCCAGCAGTTTAGGGCTAGCCACCGGGGAGCTGTTTTTT. Its translation: CASSLGLATGELFF.

The chain links TRBV6-1 to TRBJ1-3; D remains unclear. V dropped 2 bases and J dropped 2 bases, with 7 bases sitting between them. From germline, CDR1 is MNHNS and CDR2 SASEGT. This CDR3 comprises 14 residues. The CDR3 sequence is CASSEIWAGNTIYF. CDR3 nucleotide sequence: TGTGCCAGCAGTGAAATCTGGGCTGGAAACACCATATATTTT.

The chain is built from TRBV24-1 and TRBJ2-1; 9 positions agree with TRBD2. The CDR3 length is 15 residues. Unmatched junction bases numbered 5, after V lost 7 bases and J lost 2 bases. Germline-derived CDR1 and CDR2 are KGHDR and SFDVKD. In nucleotides, the CDR3 is TGTGCCACCAGCCCAGCGGGAGGAGCCTACAATGAGCAGTTCTTC. Translated, it gives CATSPAGGAYNEQFF.

This rearrangement joins TRBV15 to TRBJ1-1; D might be TRBD1 (6 bases). The CDR3 sequence is 15 residues long. Germline CDR1 is LNHNV and CDR2 is YYDKDF (reference sequence). V was clipped by 4 bases and J by 5 bases, with 17 bases between them. This CDR3 reads CATSIQGGTGTEAFF. The CDR3 bases are TGTGCCACCAGCATACAGGGCGGTACGGGGACTGAAGCTTTCTTT.

The V call is TRBV29-1, the J call TRBJ1-2, with TRBD1 matching over 8 bases. V lost 0 bases and J lost 7; bases outside the gene matches: 10. CDR3 length: 15 residues. CDR1 SQVTM and CDR2 ANQGSEA come from the germline V gene. CDR3 coding DNA: TGCAGCGTTGAAGAGGGTCCTCAGGGGGCGGTTGGCTACACCTTC. Amino acid sequence: CSVEEGPQGAVGYTF.

This rearrangement joins TRBV5-1 to TRBJ2-7, with 11 positions matching TRBD2. Unmatched junction bases numbered 4, after V lost 4 bases and J lost 4 bases. This CDR3 comprises 14 residues. Germline loops: CDR1 SGHRS, CDR2 YFSETQ. CDR3 in DNA: TGCGCCAGCAGCCCGGGACTAGCGGAATACGAGCAGTACTTC. This translates into CASSPGLAEYEQYF.

In nucleotides, the CDR3 is TGTGCCAGCAGCTCCTACCCTCGAATGGGCAGAGGGAACACTGAAGCTTTCTTT. Its protein is CASSSYPRMGRGNTEAFF. This chain joins TRBV7-3 and TRBJ1-1; D remains unclear. The CDR3 runs 18 residues. Germline V lookup: CDR1 SGHTA, CDR2 FQGTGA. The germline V and J ends were trimmed by 4 bases and 1 base, with 22 bases remaining between them.

The gene calls are TRBV5-6 and TRBJ1-2; TRBD1 matches at 7 bases. The ends lost 3 bases at V and 2 bases at J; junction bases unmatched: 4. This CDR3 comprises 14 residues. Per germline, CDR1 SGHDT and CDR2 YYEEEE. CDR3 amino acids: CASSSGQPNYGYTF. The CDR3 DNA is TGTGCCAGCAGCTCGGGACAGCCAAACTATGGCTACACCTTC.

The chain employs TRBV4-2 and TRBJ2-2; a possible D gene is TRBD2 (5 bases). Germline-derived CDR1 and CDR2 are LGHNA and YNFKEQ. V lost 4 bases and J 0 bases, leaving 27 bases between the germline ends. This CDR3 region has 21 residues. The CDR3 sequence is CASSPRDYSEWSYSNTGELFF. As DNA, the CDR3 is TGTGCCAGCAGCCCCCGCGACTACAGCGAATGGTCATACTCGAACACCGGGGAGCTGTTTTTT.

The rearrangement uses TRBV6-5 and TRBJ2-5; a weak D match, TRBD2 (7 bases). CDR1 and CDR2 (germline): MNHEY, SVGAGI. The CDR3 loop spans 15 amino acids. Between the trimmed V and J ends, which lost 7 bases and 4 bases, there was a span of 19 bases. The CDR3 DNA sequence: TGTGCCAGCAACTGGGGGGGGCATTTGGGAGAGACCCAGTACTTC. Translating gives CASNWGGHLGETQYF.

This chain connects TRBV19 to TRBJ1-4; a possible D gene is TRBD1 (5 bases). Germline loops: CDR1 LNHDA, CDR2 SQIVND (reference sequence). Trimming stripped 7 bases from V and 8 bases from J, with 14 bases between. The CDR3 contains 13 residues. In nucleotides, the CDR3 is TGTGCCAGTACGGTGAGGGACCGCGAAAAACTGTTTTTT. Its protein product is CASTVRDREKLFF.